This is a list of T cell receptor beta chains from one sample in a study of cytomegalovirus exposure and HLA in healthy donors. Profiled with immunoSEQ multiplex PCR; TCRdb holds only in-frame clones, not every one. The data show some 180,000 clones, 75% to 85% seen once. Sample: PBMCs. The source is a woman aged 30 to 39 in good health and CMV-seropositive. The CDR3 runs from the conserved cysteine through the conserved F or W. Each record gives: V gene, J gene, D gene, clone size, CDR3 protein, CDR3 DNA. The D gene is left open where the match is weak. Size is stated for part of the rows, as once, few or many counts, or as a class when the clone is expanded.

V gene: TRBV13; J gene: TRBJ2-2; D gene: NA; clone size: NA; CDR3 protein: CASSLGLRGKTGELFF; CDR3 DNA: TGTGCCAGCAGCTTAGGCCTCAGGGGAAAAACCGGGGAGCTGTTTTTT
V gene: TRBV9; J gene: TRBJ1-5; D gene: TRBD1; clone size: NA; CDR3 protein: CASSAGTVNQPQHF; CDR3 DNA: TGTGCCAGCAGCGCGGGGACAGTAAATCAGCCCCAGCATTTT
V gene: TRBV5-4; J gene: TRBJ2-1; D gene: NA; clone size: NA; CDR3 protein: CASSPEGSSYNEQFF; CDR3 DNA: TGTGCCAGCAGCCCGGAGGGAAGCTCCTACAATGAGCAGTTCTTC
V gene: TRBV15; J gene: TRBJ1-3; D gene: TRBD1; clone size: NA; CDR3 protein: CATSRDKTGTGGADGNTIYF; CDR3 DNA: TGTGCCACCAGCAGAGATAAAACCGGGACAGGGGGCGCAGATGGAAACACCATATATTTT
V gene: TRBV4-3; J gene: TRBJ2-7; D gene: TRBD1; clone size: NA; CDR3 protein: CASSQTGQGSRYEQYF; CDR3 DNA: TGCGCCAGCAGCCAAACCGGACAGGGTAGTAGGTACGAGCAGTACTTC
V gene: TRBV28; J gene: TRBJ1-4; D gene: NA; clone size: NA; CDR3 protein: CASSSGVGANEKLFF; CDR3 DNA: TGTGCCAGCAGTTCAGGGGTAGGGGCTAATGAAAAACTGTTTTTT
V gene: TRBV7-2; J gene: TRBJ1-6; D gene: TRBD1; clone size: NA; CDR3 protein: CASSLGDRYNSPLHF; CDR3 DNA: TGTGCCAGCAGCTTAGGGGACAGATATAATTCACCCCTCCACTTT
V gene: TRBV28; J gene: TRBJ2-5; D gene: TRBD2; clone size: NA; CDR3 protein: CASSLSGTSPKTQYF; CDR3 DNA: TGTGCCAGCAGTCTCTCCGGGACTAGCCCTAAGACCCAGTACTTC
V gene: TRBV4-3; J gene: TRBJ2-3; D gene: NA; clone size: once; CDR3 protein: CASSPRTNTDTQYF; CDR3 DNA: TGCGCCAGCAGCCCCCGGACAAACACAGATACGCAGTATTTT
V gene: TRBV19; J gene: TRBJ1-1; D gene: NA; clone size: NA; CDR3 protein: CASSLTGGGTEAFF; CDR3 DNA: TGTGCCAGTAGTCTGACCGGGGGGGGGACTGAAGCTTTCTTT
V gene: TRBV7-2; J gene: TRBJ2-7; D gene: NA; clone size: NA; CDR3 protein: CASTLSELRMDEQYF; CDR3 DNA: TGTGCCAGCACTCTCTCTGAGTTGCGAATGGACGAGCAGTACTTC
V gene: TRBV9; J gene: TRBJ1-2; D gene: TRBD1; clone size: NA; CDR3 protein: CASSVGQGGGYGYTF; CDR3 DNA: TGTGCCAGCAGCGTAGGTCAAGGGGGCGGCTATGGCTACACCTTC
V gene: TRBV7-8; J gene: TRBJ2-5; D gene: TRBD2; clone size: NA; CDR3 protein: CASSLVVGGGQETQYF; CDR3 DNA: TGTGCCAGCAGCTTAGTAGTCGGGGGGGGCCAAGAGACCCAGTACTTC
V gene: TRBV23-1; J gene: TRBJ1-2; D gene: TRBD1; clone size: NA; CDR3 protein: CASPLSRGRIYGYTF; CDR3 DNA: TGCGCCAGCCCGCTATCCAGGGGGCGCATCTATGGCTACACCTTC
V gene: TRBV11-2; J gene: TRBJ2-5; D gene: NA; clone size: few; CDR3 protein: CASSFQGIETQYF; CDR3 DNA: TGTGCCAGCAGCTTCCAGGGTATAGAGACCCAGTACTTC
V gene: TRBV20-1; J gene: TRBJ1-5; D gene: NA; clone size: NA; CDR3 protein: CSGGQPQHF; CDR3 DNA: TGCAGTGGAGGCCAGCCCCAGCATTTT
V gene: TRBV10-3; J gene: TRBJ1-1; D gene: NA; clone size: NA; CDR3 protein: CAISTGTEAFF; CDR3 DNA: TGTGCCATCAGTACAGGGACTGAAGCTTTCTTT
V gene: TRBV4-2; J gene: TRBJ1-2; D gene: TRBD1; clone size: few; CDR3 protein: CASSQEGDRGNYGYTF; CDR3 DNA: TGTGCCAGCAGCCAAGAAGGGGACAGGGGAAACTATGGCTACACCTTC